Below are 28 T cell receptor beta chains sequenced from a single sample in a study of CD8 T cells in Susac syndrome. RNA in amounts of about 0.5 to 1 ug was reverse transcribed with random hexamers. TCRdb re-analysed the immunoSEQ multiplex PCR reads in MiXCR, keeping a single row per CDR3 protein. This table holds hundreds of thousands of distinct CDR3 sequences, approximately 85% found once. Material for sequencing was CD8+ T cells from PBMCs. The origin of the receptors is a human donor with multiple sclerosis.

The V gene is TRBV27, the J gene TRBJ1-2, with 9 positions matching TRBD1. Losses at the gene ends were 4 bases for V and 3 bases for J; bases not matched to a gene: 12. Per the germline V gene, CDR1 is MNHEY and CDR2 is SMNVEV (reference sequence). There are 17 residues in the CDR3. For the CDR3, the DNA is TGTGCCAGCAGTTACGACACCCGGACAGGGGAGGACTATGGCTACACCTTC. Its translation: CASSYDTRTGEDYGYTF.

This sequence joins TRBV28 and TRBJ2-7; the D gene is possibly TRBD1 (6 bases). The V end lost 6 bases, the J end lost 2 bases, and 14 bases lay between the germline ends. CDR3 size: 14 residues. Germline V gene data show CDR1 as MDHEN and CDR2 as SYDVKM. CDR3 coding DNA: TGTGCCAGCAGAGGGACATACCTAACCTACGAGCAGTACTTC. Its translation is CASRGTYLTYEQYF. Looking up the rest from reference TRBV28 and TRBJ2-7 gives the full variable domain: DVKVTQSSRYLVKRTGEKVFLECVQDMDHENMFWYRQDPGLGLRLIYFSYDVKMKEKGDIPEGYSVSREKKERFSLILESASTNQTSMYLCASRGTYLTYEQYFGPGTRLTVT.

This clonotype was detected once. The CDR3 bases are TGTGCCAGTACCCTGGGACAGGGGTCCTCCTACGAGCAGTACTTC. Its translation: CASTLGQGSSYEQYF. The rearrangement joins TRBV19 to TRBJ2-7, with 10 nucleotides matching TRBD1. This CDR3 is 15 amino acids long. CDR1 and CDR2 from the germline V gene are LNHDA and SQIVND (reference sequence). The V segment lost 7 bases and the J segment 0 bases; nucleotides outside the gene matches: 6.

J is TRBJ1-1 and V is TRBV27, with D uncertain. Germline V gene sequence: CDR1 MNHEY, CDR2 SMNVEV (reference sequence). Between the trimmed V and J ends, which lost 3 bases and 1 base, there was a span of 6 bases. The CDR3 runs to 13 residues. The CDR3 bases are TGTGCCAGCAGTTTCGGTAAGAACACTGAAGCTTTCTTT. Its protein is CASSFGKNTEAFF.

The chain has TRBV6-2 or TRBV6-3 and TRBJ1-1; 7 bases are a match to TRBD1. The CDR3 covers 14 residues. The V gene end was trimmed by 2 bases and the J gene end by 1 base; junction bases not matched to a gene: 1. Looked up from germline, CDR1 is MNHEY and CDR2 is SVGEGT. The CDR3 DNA follows: TGTGCCAGCAGTTACGGGACAGCGAACACTGAAGCTTTCTTT. Translating it yields CASSYGTANTEAFF.

V usage is TRBV7-2 and J usage is TRBJ2-7; TRBD2 matches 9 bases. Unmatched junction bases numbered 11, after V lost 0 bases and J lost 5 bases. The CDR3 sequence is 17 residues long. Germline V lookup: CDR1 SGHTA, CDR2 FQGNSA. Here the CDR3 DNA reads TGTGCCAGCAGCTTAGCCCCGTGGCGGGAGGGCTGGGACGAGCAGTACTTC. It encodes CASSLAPWREGWDEQYF. Full variable domain (rest looked up from reference TRBV7-2 and TRBJ2-7): GAGVSQSPSNKVTEKGKDVELRCDPISGHTALYWYRQSLGQGLEFLIYFQGNSAPDKSGLPSDRFSAERTGGSVSTLTIQRTQQEDSAVYLCASSLAPWREGWDEQYFGPGTRLTVT.

V and J are TRBV20-1 and TRBJ1-2; 9 positions agree with TRBD1. This CDR3 is built from 15 residues. Germline V gene sequence: CDR1 DFQATT, CDR2 SNEGSKA (reference sequence). V shed 6 bases and J 1 base; nucleotides not matched to a gene: 9. CDR3 in amino acids: CSASDRGSFNYGYTF. CDR3 in DNA: TGCAGTGCCTCCGACAGGGGGTCCTTTAACTATGGCTACACCTTC.

In its sample, this clonotype was seen a few times. This chain links TRBV19 with TRBJ2-1; D perhaps matches TRBD2 (6 bases). This CDR3 is 13 amino acids long. Trimming took off 5 bases at V and 4 bases at J, with 9 bases between the two ends. From germline, CDR1 is LNHDA and CDR2 SQIVND (reference sequence). The CDR3 is CASSYSGYNEQFF. The CDR3 DNA reads as TGTGCCAGTAGTTATAGCGGATACAATGAGCAGTTCTTC.

The rearrangement joins TRBV28 to TRBJ2-5, with TRBD1 identical over 8 bases. The CDR3 spans 14 residues. Germline CDR1 and CDR2: MDHEN and SYDVKM. V gave up 10 bases and J gave up 3 bases; unmatched junction bases: 10. CDR3 in DNA: TGTGCCACCACCTCCGGGACAGGAGAAGAGACCCAGTACTTC. Protein sequence: CATTSGTGEETQYF.

This chain joins TRBV4-3 and TRBJ1-1; D remains ambiguous. The V gene lost 1 base and the J gene lost 5 bases, with 14 bases spanning the gap. Looked up from germline, CDR1 is LGHNA and CDR2 is YSLEER. The CDR3 consists of 15 residues. The CDR3 sequence is CASSQARYGRTEAFF. Written as DNA, the CDR3 is TGCGCCAGCAGCCAAGCTAGATACGGGAGAACTGAAGCTTTCTTT.

This clonotype came up once. CDR3 region: CASSQLGAGFTTGELFF. Here the CDR3 DNA reads TGCGCCAGCAGCCAACTTGGGGCAGGGTTCACCACCGGGGAGCTGTTTTTT. The rearrangement uses TRBV4-3 and TRBJ2-2, with D possibly TRBD1 on 5 matching bases. Trimming removed 2 bases from V and 4 bases from J, with 17 bases in between. The CDR3 totals 17 residues. Germline V gene data show CDR1 as LGHNA and CDR2 as YSLEER.

The rearrangement joins TRBV6-5 to TRBJ1-1, with 7 bases aligning to TRBD1. The length of the CDR3 is 15 residues. From germline, CDR1 is MNHEY and CDR2 SVGAGI. J was trimmed by 5 bases and V by 0 bases; bases with no gene match: 6. In DNA form, the CDR3 reads TGTGCCAGCAGTTACTCCACAGGGGAGGTTACTGAAGCTTTCTTT. Translated: CASSYSTGEVTEAFF.

This rearrangement joins TRBV30 to TRBJ2-3; D unclear. The germline V and J ends were trimmed by 7 bases and 4 bases, with 9 bases remaining between them. From germline, CDR1 is GTSNPN and CDR2 SVGIG (reference sequence). The CDR3 length is 11 residues. For the CDR3, the DNA is TGTGCCTTGTACTCCCCAGATACGCAGTATTTT. This encodes CALYSPDTQYF.

The chain uses TRBV6-5 and TRBJ2-7; D tentatively fits TRBD1 or TRBD2 (5 bases each). Between the trimmed V and J ends, which lost 0 bases and 4 bases, there was a span of 13 bases. The germline V gene has CDR1 MNHEY and CDR2 SVGAGI. This CDR3 is built from 15 residues. CDR3 in amino acids: CASSYSMGVTYEQYF. CDR3 coding DNA: TGTGCCAGCAGTTACTCGATGGGGGTCACGTACGAGCAGTACTTC.

V and J are TRBV27 and TRBJ1-1; a possible D gene is TRBD1 (6 bases). V shed 6 bases and J shed 5 bases, with 16 bases lying between them. The germline CDR1 and CDR2 sequences are MNHEY and SMNVEV (reference sequence). This CDR3 has 14 amino acids. Here the CDR3 reads CASSYGGGMTEAFF. DNA of the CDR3: TGTGCCAGCAGCTACGGGGGGGGCATGACTGAAGCTTTCTTT.

This sequence joins TRBV28 and TRBJ1-1, with unresolved D. Trimming cost V 3 bases and J 6 bases, with 17 bases left between them. CDR1 and CDR2 from the germline V gene are MDHEN and SYDVKM. CDR3 length: 15 amino acids. CDR3 protein: CASSFTPSLGPEAFF. The CDR3 bases are TGTGCCAGCAGTTTTACCCCATCCCTAGGCCCTGAAGCTTTCTTT.

The rearrangement links TRBV9 to TRBJ2-7; D possibly corresponds to TRBD1 (6 bases). The CDR3 has 15 residues. Trimming took off 4 bases at V and 2 bases at J, with 16 bases between the two ends. Per the germline V gene, CDR1 is SGDLS and CDR2 is YYNGEE. In DNA form, the CDR3 reads TGTGCCAGCAGCCTCTACAGGGATAGGCCCTACGAGCAGTACTTC. Its translation is CASSLYRDRPYEQYF.

This clonotype has just a few counts. The genes are TRBV5-6 and TRBJ2-7, with a tentative D call TRBD2 (6 bases). CDR1 and CDR2 from the germline V gene are SGHDT and YYEEEE. V lost 0 bases and J 3 bases, leaving 13 bases between the germline ends. This CDR3 contains 15 residues. The CDR3 spells CASSLGSGTNYEQYF. CDR3 coding DNA: TGTGCCAGCAGCTTGGGTAGCGGCACTAACTACGAGCAGTACTTC. The complete variable domain, with remaining parts taken from reference TRBV5-6 and TRBJ2-7, reads DAGVTQSPTHLIKTRGQQVTLRCSPKSGHDTVSWYQQALGQGPQFIFQYYEEEERQRGNFPDRFSGHQFPNYSSELNVNALLLGDSALYLCASSLGSGTNYEQYFGPGTRLTVT.

The CDR3 is CASSRDWNNEQFF. CDR3 nucleotide sequence: TGTGCCAGCAGTAGGGACTGGAACAATGAGCAGTTCTTC. This chain joins TRBV12-3 or TRBV12-4 and TRBJ2-1, with D maybe TRBD2 (6 bases). The CDR3 is 13 residues long. The V end lost 5 bases, the J end lost 5 bases, and 10 bases lay between the germline ends.

This chain joins TRBV23-1 and TRBJ2-3; 10 bases agree with TRBD2. TRBV23-1 carries the ORF label, with uncertain function. The junction had 21 bases not matched to a gene; V was cut back by 3 bases and J by 6 bases. The CDR3 consists of 20 residues. CDR3 sequence: CASSQPGPELLAGDWDTQYF. CDR3 nucleotide sequence: TGCGCCAGCAGTCAGCCGGGACCCGAGCTCCTAGCGGGAGACTGGGATACGCAGTATTTT.

V gene TRBV27 combines with J gene TRBJ1-5, with 9 bases matching TRBD1. This CDR3 spans 15 amino acids. J gave up 5 bases and V 5 bases, and 7 bases lay outside the gene matches. Germline lookup yields CDR1 MNHEY and CDR2 SMNVEV (reference sequence). CDR3 amino acids: CASSEQGAVHQPQHF. DNA for the CDR3: TGTGCCAGCAGTGAACAGGGGGCCGTTCATCAGCCCCAGCATTTT.

This chain links TRBV5-1 with TRBJ2-2, with D hard to call. CDR3 size: 12 residues. Germline assignment: CDR1 SGHRS and CDR2 YFSETQ. The V end was cut by 9 bases, the J end by 3 bases, with 9 bases between. The CDR3 coding sequence is TGCGCCAACCCTCTGTACACCGGGGAGCTGTTTTTT. Translating gives CANPLYTGELFF.

V and J are TRBV7-3 and TRBJ1-1; possibly TRBD1 for D (5 bases). The CDR3 is 14 residues long. V lost 0 bases and J 6 bases, leaving 11 bases between the germline ends. The germline V gene has CDR1 SGHTA and CDR2 FQGTGA. In nucleotides, the CDR3 is TGTGCCAGCAGCTTAACGGGGGTTGACCCTGAAGCTTTCTTT. The encoded protein is CASSLTGVDPEAFF.

The chain employs TRBV5-1 and TRBJ1-2, with a possible D match to TRBD1 (6 bases). Germline V gene sequence: CDR1 SGHRS, CDR2 YFSETQ. The V end lost 1 base, the J end lost 1 base, and 17 bases lay between the germline ends. This CDR3 spans 17 amino acids. CDR3 in DNA: TGCGCCAGCAGCTTGCTCCCCCGGGGGGGCTTTAACTATGGCTACACCTTC. This sequence encodes CASSLLPRGGFNYGYTF. The full variable domain, with the rest looked up from reference TRBV5-1 and TRBJ1-2, is KAGVTQTPRYLIKTRGQQVTLSCSPISGHRSVSWYQQTPGQGLQFLFEYFSETQRNKGNFPGRFSGRQFSNSRSEMNVSTLELGDSALYLCASSLLPRGGFNYGYTFGSGTRLTVV.

The chain links TRBV5-1 to TRBJ2-7; perhaps TRBD2 as D (6 bases). CDR1 is SGHRS, CDR2 YFSETQ, per germline. The CDR3 is made up of 14 amino acids. V was clipped by 5 bases and J by 5 bases, with 17 bases between them. CDR3 DNA sequence: TGCGCCAGCAGATACGGGAGTGTTCAGAACGAGCAGTACTTC. It codes for CASRYGSVQNEQYF.

The chain joins TRBV12-3 or TRBV12-4 to TRBJ2-3; the D gene is possibly TRBD1 (6 bases). With 4 bases removed from V and 7 bases from J, the gap between germline ends came to 21 bases. This CDR3 spans 16 amino acids. CDR3 DNA sequence: TGTGCCAGCAGTTCCTCAATGGGGGCGGAGTCGAATACGCAGTATTTT. Its protein product is CASSSSMGAESNTQYF.

The chain recombines TRBV23-1 with TRBJ2-1; D might be TRBD1 or TRBD2, each matching 5 bases. TRBV23-1 is classed as an ORF, of uncertain function. The V end lost 6 bases, the J end lost 4 bases, and 16 bases lay between the germline ends. The length of the CDR3 is 15 residues. CDR3 in DNA: TGCGCCAGCAGGCCGGGACGGATGTTTTACAATGAGCAGTTCTTC. It translates to CASRPGRMFYNEQFF.

The chain combines TRBV4-3 with TRBJ2-5, with TRBD2 as a possible D gene (6 bases). The CDR3 is 15 residues long. CDR1 is LGHNA, CDR2 YSLEER, per germline. The ends were cut back, 1 base at V and 0 bases at J, with 9 bases in the middle. CDR3 protein: CASSQGAGYQETQYF. The CDR3 region has the DNA TGCGCCAGCAGCCAAGGGGCGGGGTACCAAGAGACCCAGTACTTC.